The clone carrying this T cell receptor beta chain has ten or more counts. Its antigen remains unidentified. Template switching (which added a universal primer site) was used, and cDNA carried unique molecular identifiers. TCRdb re-called the 5' RACE reads with MiXCR, one entry per CDR3 protein. The table has some 900,000 distinct CDR3 sequences, 9% to 15% seen once. This record belongs to a study of identical twins. The study's findings and limits: Models underestimated how often monozygotic twins shared out-of-frame TCR alpha.

V gave up 10 bases and J gave up 6 bases; unmatched junction bases: 12. Germline values: CDR1 ENHRY, CDR2 SYGVKD. The CDR3 length is 13 residues. Separately, the same data were catalogued under a study of yellow fever vaccine responses in identical twins.

The chain couples TRBV10-3 to TRBJ2-7, with TRBD1 identical over 7 bases. The receptor comes from a woman under 30 in good health. The sample consisted of PBMCs. This CDR3 is CATNYDRASEQYF. CDR3 DNA: TGTGCCACTAACTACGACAGGGCTTCCGAGCAGTACTTC.